This is a list of T cell receptor beta chains from one sample in a study of regulatory T cells in long-lasting Graves disease. TCRdb ran MiXCR on the multiplex PCR reads and lists one entry per CDR3 protein. This sample has roughly 470,000 distinct CDR3 sequences, with around 20% found just once. The material was peripheral blood mononuclear cells (PBMCs), obtained when the disease was refractory, from a patient treated with antithyroid drugs. These receptors came from a female donor with Graves disease. The CDR3 runs from the conserved cysteine through the conserved F or W. The D gene is left open where the match is weak. Some rows have no size entry. The others give once, few or many, or a class for an expanded clone.

size: few
V: TRBV7-9
J: TRBJ1-1
D: TRBD1
CDR3: CASSPIGQGNTEAFF
DNA: TGTGCCAGCAGCCCGATAGGACAGGGGAACACTGAAGCTTTCTTT

size: -
V: TRBV20-1
J: TRBJ2-1
D: TRBD2
CDR3: CSARDRFGRPHSYNEQFF
DNA: TGCAGTGCTAGAGATCGGTTCGGGAGGCCCCACTCCTACAATGAGCAGTTCTTC

size: many
V: TRBV10-3
J: TRBJ1-1
D: -
CDR3: CAITEGGPTEAFF
DNA: TGTGCCATCACCGAGGGAGGGCCCACTGAAGCTTTCTTT

size: -
V: TRBV18
J: TRBJ1-1
D: TRBD1
CDR3: CASSRGQVDTEAFF
DNA: TGTGCCAGCTCACGGGGACAGGTGGACACTGAAGCTTTCTTT

size: -
V: TRBV18
J: TRBJ2-1
D: -
CDR3: CASSPEVGDEQFF
DNA: TGTGCCAGCTCACCAGAGGTAGGCGATGAGCAGTTCTTC

size: few
V: TRBV7-3
J: TRBJ2-2
D: -
CDR3: CASEWTGELFF
DNA: TGTGCCAGCGAGTGGACCGGGGAGCTGTTTTTT

size: many
V: TRBV6-5
J: TRBJ1-2
D: -
CDR3: CASSYETSYYGYTF
DNA: TGTGCCAGCAGTTACGAGACAAGCTACTATGGCTACACCTTC

size: few
V: TRBV19
J: TRBJ2-2
D: -
CDR3: CASSIGVGELFF
DNA: TGTGCCAGTAGTATAGGGGTAGGGGAGCTGTTTTTT

size: many
V: TRBV28
J: TRBJ1-1
D: -
CDR3: CASRLTMNTEAFF
DNA: TGTGCCAGCAGACTAACTATGAACACTGAAGCTTTCTTT

size: many
V: TRBV12-3/TRBV12-4
J: TRBJ1-5
D: -
CDR3: CASSVGGQPQHF
DNA: TGTGCCAGCAGTGTAGGGGGGCAGCCCCAGCATTTT

size: -
V: TRBV3-1
J: TRBJ2-2
D: -
CDR3: CASSQVPGPNTGELFF
DNA: TGTGCCAGCAGCCAAGTACCGGGACCAAACACCGGGGAGCTGTTTTTT

size: -
V: TRBV6-1
J: TRBJ2-2
D: TRBD2
CDR3: CASSGVGGPSGELFF
DNA: TGTGCCAGCAGTGGAGTGGGAGGGCCCTCCGGGGAGCTGTTTTTT

size: -
V: TRBV5-1
J: TRBJ1-4
D: -
CDR3: CASSLEYRPGRKLFF
DNA: TGCGCCAGCAGCTTGGAGTATCGCCCAGGTCGAAAACTGTTTTTT

size: many
V: TRBV12-3/TRBV12-4
J: TRBJ2-2
D: -
CDR3: CASSFVTNTGELFF
DNA: TGTGCCAGCAGTTTCGTCACGAACACCGGGGAGCTGTTTTTT

size: many
V: TRBV10-3
J: TRBJ1-6
D: -
CDR3: CAISEVYNSPLHF
DNA: TGTGCCATCAGTGAGGTCTATAATTCACCCCTCCACTTT

size: -
V: TRBV27
J: TRBJ2-7
D: TRBD1
CDR3: CASSTNRGLRERYF
DNA: TGTGCCAGCAGTACAAACAGGGGGCTGAGGGAGCGGTACTTC

size: -
V: TRBV3-1
J: TRBJ2-1
D: TRBD1
CDR3: CASSRDPGQGANEQFF
DNA: TGTGCCAGCAGCCGGGACCCGGGACAGGGTGCCAATGAGCAGTTCTTC